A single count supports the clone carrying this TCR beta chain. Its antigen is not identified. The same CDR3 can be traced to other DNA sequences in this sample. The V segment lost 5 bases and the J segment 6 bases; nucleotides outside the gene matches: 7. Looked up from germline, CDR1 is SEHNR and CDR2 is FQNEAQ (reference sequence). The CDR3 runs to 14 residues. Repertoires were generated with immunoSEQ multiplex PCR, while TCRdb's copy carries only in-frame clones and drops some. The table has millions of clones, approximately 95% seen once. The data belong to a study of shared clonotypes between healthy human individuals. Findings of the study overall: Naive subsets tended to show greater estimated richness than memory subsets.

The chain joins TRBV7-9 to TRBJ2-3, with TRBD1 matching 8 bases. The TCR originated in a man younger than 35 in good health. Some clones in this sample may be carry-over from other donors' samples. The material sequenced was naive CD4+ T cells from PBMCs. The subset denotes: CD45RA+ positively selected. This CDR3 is CASSPRTGWDTQYF. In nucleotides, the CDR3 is TGTGCCAGCAGCCCACGGACAGGGTGGGATACGCAGTATTTT.